A selection of T cell receptor beta chains follows, all from one sample in a study of blood T cell repertoires in COVID-19. Data came from immunoSEQ multiplex PCR; TCRdb stores just in-frame clones and leaves some out. The sample carries approximately 53,000 clones, about 83% recorded once. The source material was peripheral blood. The receptors were sampled from a man aged 35 to 55 with acute or convalescent COVID-19. CDR3s include the opening cysteine and the closing phenylalanine or tryptophan. A D gene is named only where the DNA matches it firmly. Not all rows give a size; the values are once, few, many and, for expanded clones, a class.

abundance,v_gene,d_gene,j_gene,CDR3aa,CDR3nt
once,TRBV27,-,TRBJ1-6,CASSLSGRRSNSPLHF,TGTGCCAGCAGTTTATCGGGGCGGCGCTCTAATTCACCCCTCCACTTT
-,TRBV19,TRBD1,TRBJ2-1,CASSPTGYNNEQFF,TGTGCCAGTAGCCCGACAGGGTACAACAATGAGCAGTTCTTC
few,TRBV5-1,TRBD1,TRBJ1-4,CASSHYPLGQATNEKLFF,TGCGCCAGCAGCCACTACCCACTAGGACAGGCAACTAATGAAAAACTGTTTTTT
few,TRBV2,-,TRBJ1-3,CASSEEPGNTIYF,TGTGCCAGCAGTGAAGAGCCTGGAAACACCATATATTTT
-,TRBV6-1,-,TRBJ1-2,CASSEAFGQINYGYTF,TGTGCCAGCAGTGAAGCTTTCGGACAGATTAACTATGGCTACACCTTC
-,TRBV27,TRBD1,TRBJ1-2,CASSLYRGRGYTF,TGTGCCAGCAGTTTATACAGGGGGAGAGGCTACACCTTC
once,TRBV7-9,-,TRBJ2-3,CASSLPGEDTQYF,TGTGCCAGCAGCCTCCCGGGTGAAGATACGCAGTATTTT
-,TRBV2,TRBD2,TRBJ2-7,CASSERPSGRAGGEQYF,TGTGCCAGCAGTGAGAGGCCTAGCGGGAGGGCCGGAGGCGAGCAGTACTTC
-,TRBV19,TRBD1,TRBJ1-4,CASSTRRAGGLANEKLFF,TGTGCCAGTAGTACGCGAAGAGCAGGGGGATTGGCTAATGAAAAACTGTTTTTT
-,TRBV5-6,-,TRBJ1-2,CASSLVGAEYGYTF,TGTGCCAGCAGCTTGGTTGGGGCGGAGTATGGCTACACCTTC
-,TRBV5-1,-,TRBJ1-1,CASSLNKNTEAFF,TGCGCCAGCAGCTTGAACAAGAACACTGAAGCTTTCTTT
-,TRBV6-2/TRBV6-3,-,TRBJ1-2,CASSYSGAQGMNYGYTF,TGTGCCAGCAGTTACTCGGGTGCCCAGGGGATGAACTATGGCTACACCTTC
-,TRBV6-5,TRBD1,TRBJ1-5,CASIGDRGINQPQHF,TGTGCCAGCATAGGGGACAGGGGGATTAATCAGCCCCAGCATTTT
-,TRBV18,-,TRBJ1-6,CASSLDGGNSPLHF,TGTGCCAGCTCACTCGACGGGGGAAATTCACCCCTCCACTTT
-,TRBV20-1,-,TRBJ1-1,CSAYKAFF,TGCAGTGCGTATAAAGCTTTCTTT
once,TRBV28,-,TRBJ1-1,CASSLLGNTEAFF,TGTGCCAGCAGTTTACTAGGAAACACTGAAGCTTTCTTT
-,TRBV14,-,TRBJ2-2,CASSATSTVSGELFF,TGTGCCAGCAGCGCGACTTCGACCGTTTCCGGGGAGCTGTTTTTT
-,TRBV5-1,-,TRBJ2-5,CASSLLGVGAEETQYF,TGCGCCAGCAGCTTGTTGGGTGTGGGGGCGGAAGAGACCCAGTACTTC
once,TRBV5-1,TRBD1,TRBJ1-1,CAIDRDRAPEAFF,TGCGCCATCGACCGGGACAGGGCGCCTGAGGCTTTCTTT
-,TRBV5-1,-,TRBJ1-1,CASSSGLQRIEAFF,TGCGCCAGCAGCTCGGGTCTTCAACGCATTGAAGCTTTCTTT
-,TRBV5-1,-,TRBJ2-2,CASSLDGNTGELFF,TGCGCCAGCAGCTTGGACGGGAACACCGGGGAGCTGTTTTTT
-,TRBV5-1,TRBD1,TRBJ2-2,CASSLGPTGTGELFF,TGCGCCAGCAGCTTGGGACCGACAGGGACCGGGGAGCTGTTTTTT
-,TRBV7-2,-,TRBJ2-3,CASSLGGSDTQYF,TGTGCCAGCAGCTTAGGCGGATCAGATACGCAGTATTTT
-,TRBV3-1/TRBV3-2,TRBD2,TRBJ2-5,CASTNGGSRGRETQYF,TGTGCCAGCACCAACGGGGGGAGTAGGGGCCGAGAGACCCAGTACTTC
-,TRBV27,TRBD2,TRBJ2-1,CASSPRLAVVPYNEQFF,TGTGCCAGCAGTCCAAGACTAGCGGTGGTGCCATACAATGAGCAGTTCTTC
once,TRBV30,TRBD1,TRBJ1-2,CAWIGTGITFSYGYTF,TGTGCCTGGATCGGGACAGGGATTACTTTTTCCTATGGCTACACCTTC
-,TRBV7-9,TRBD2,TRBJ2-2,CASLDPGLAGTGELFF,TGTGCTAGCTTAGACCCGGGACTAGCGGGAACCGGGGAGCTGTTTTTT
-,TRBV28,-,TRBJ1-2,CASSFRGRGYGYTF,TGTGCCAGCAGTTTTCGGGGGAGGGGCTATGGCTACACCTTC
-,TRBV5-1,TRBD1,TRBJ1-2,CASTPGQLLNYGYTF,TGCGCCAGCACCCCGGGACAGCTATTAAACTATGGCTACACCTTC
-,TRBV9,-,TRBJ2-5,CASSSSQGSGTQYF,TGTGCCAGCAGCTCATCCCAGGGGAGTGGGACCCAGTACTTC
-,TRBV9,TRBD1,TRBJ1-4,CASSGRTGNGEKLFF,TGTGCCAGCAGCGGGCGGACAGGAAACGGTGAAAAACTGTTTTTT
few,TRBV14,-,TRBJ2-7,CASSLRENYEQYF,TGTGCCAGCAGCCTTCGAGAGAACTACGAGCAGTACTTC
-,TRBV30,TRBD1,TRBJ1-6,CAWRRDSSPLHF,TGTGCCTGGAGAAGGGACAGTTCACCCCTCCACTTT
once,TRBV9,-,TRBJ1-3,CASSFPGSSSGNTIYF,TGTGCCAGCAGCTTCCCGGGGTCCTCCTCTGGAAACACCATATATTTT
-,TRBV9,-,TRBJ2-3,CASSVAGQTTDTQYF,TGTGCCAGCAGCGTCGCGGGACAGACCACAGATACGCAGTATTTT
-,TRBV2,-,TRBJ1-5,CASSEARELQPQHF,TGTGCCAGCAGTGAAGCAAGGGAGCTTCAGCCCCAGCATTTT
few,TRBV9,-,TRBJ1-3,CASSVARVVGPGNTIYF,TGTGCCAGCAGCGTAGCTCGGGTCGTCGGCCCAGGAAACACCATATATTTT
-,TRBV19,TRBD1,TRBJ2-6,CASSQGAAGANVLTF,TGTGCCAGTAGCCAGGGGGCAGCTGGGGCCAACGTCCTGACTTTC
once,TRBV5-1,-,TRBJ2-1,CASSLVLLSSYNEQFF,TGCGCCAGCAGCTTGGTTTTACTTAGCTCCTACAATGAGCAGTTCTTC
-,TRBV5-1,TRBD2,TRBJ2-7,CASSISGSSYEQYF,TGCGCCAGCAGCATTAGCGGGAGCTCCTACGAGCAGTACTTC
-,TRBV6-6,-,TRBJ2-1,CASSSGPRAGNNEQFF,TGTGCCAGCAGTTCGGGGCCCCGAGCGGGTAATAATGAGCAGTTCTTC
-,TRBV5-1,-,TRBJ2-1,CASSLTTAGEQFF,TGCGCCAGCAGCTTGACGACCGCGGGGGAGCAGTTCTTC
-,TRBV7-6,TRBD2,TRBJ2-1,CASSRASGRAYNEQFF,TGTGCCAGCAGCCGAGCTAGCGGGAGGGCTTACAATGAGCAGTTCTTC
-,TRBV19,TRBD1,TRBJ1-5,CASSRPGQDNQPQHF,TGTGCCAGTAGTCGACCGGGACAGGACAATCAGCCCCAGCATTTT
-,TRBV6-1,-,TRBJ2-7,CASSDNGISYEQYF,TGTGCCAGCAGTGACAACGGGATCTCCTACGAGCAGTACTTC